This T cell receptor (beta chain) was identified during a study of T cells in Graves' hyperthyroidism and ophthalmopathy. Germline values: CDR1 LNHDA, CDR2 SQIVND (reference sequence). V dropped 6 bases and J dropped 4 bases, with 9 bases sitting between them. This CDR3 contains 12 residues. Amplification of TCR beta CDR3 regions was performed using RNA transcripts as template. An initial round of RT-PCR targeting the TCR CDR3 relied on the HTBI primer set. In TCRdb, the multiplex PCR reads were re-called with MiXCR into one record per CDR3 protein. This table holds roughly 510,000 distinct CDR3 sequences, 40% to 55% found once.

This chain links TRBV19 with TRBJ1-2, with D hard to call. Sequencing was carried out using peripheral blood or thyroid tissue (not recorded which). The receptor comes from an adult woman with Graves' disease, either hyperthyroidism or ophthalmopathy (not recorded which). The CDR3 sequence is CASRSGTYGYTF. The DNA for the CDR3 is TGTGCCAGTAGGTCGGGAACCTATGGCTACACCTTC.